Shown below are 14 T cell receptor beta chains from a single sample sequenced in a study of low-dose radiotherapy and immunotherapy resistance in tumors. Covering alpha and beta chains, TRAV- and TRBV-specific primers were used for the first-strand cDNA. PCR amplification of the TCRs was performed with Phusion for 20 PCR cycles, and it relied on a constant-region primer together with a V-primer adapter. Using its own MiXCR run on the reads, TCRdb lists one record per CDR3 protein. Altogether 50,000 or so distinct CDR3 sequences are present, 20% to 25% being singletons, with the ten largest covering around 7%. Sample time point: after trial treatment. Specified treatment: LDRT plus nivolumab, ipilimumab, low-dose cyclophosphamide and aspirin (RACIN trial). Sequenced here: PBMCs, sampled after low-dose radiotherapy plus immunotherapy. These receptors all come from a male donor with prostate cancer.

The chain has TRBV6-6 and TRBJ1-5, with D possibly being TRBD1 (6 bases). The germline V gene encodes CDR1 MNHNY and CDR2 SVGAGI (reference sequence). This CDR3 has 16 amino acids. V shed 5 bases and J shed 2 bases, with 16 bases lying between them. This CDR3 reads CASSERGEVGNQPQHF. DNA for the CDR3: TGTGCCAGCAGTGAAAGGGGGGAGGTTGGCAATCAGCCCCAGCATTTT.

This clonotype was counted ten times or more. The genes are TRBV3-1 and TRBJ1-2; tentatively, D is TRBD1 (6 bases). The germline V gene encodes CDR1 LGHDT and CDR2 YNNKEL (reference sequence). This CDR3 spans 15 amino acids. Trimming shortened V by 4 bases and J by 7 bases, and 19 bases separated the two germline ends. In nucleotides, the CDR3 is TGTGCCAGCAGCCCTCGGGACATCAATCGCGGTGGCTACACCTTC. It translates to CASSPRDINRGGYTF.

This clonotype was counted at least ten times. The J gene is TRBJ2-4, the V gene TRBV5-8; D call uncertain. Germline V CDR1 and CDR2: SGHTS, YDEGEE. Trimming left V 1 base short and J 0 bases short, with 8 bases between. The CDR3 is 15 amino acids. CDR3 sequence reads: CASSLTGLAKNIQYF. The CDR3 nucleotides read TGTGCCAGCAGCTTGACTGGCTTAGCCAAAAACATTCAGTACTTC.

Ten or more counts support this clonotype. The rearrangement links TRBV14 to TRBJ1-2; the D is unclear. The CDR3 consists of 14 residues. The V gene lost 2 bases and the J gene lost 7 bases, with 14 bases spanning the gap. Germline lookup yields CDR1 SGHDN and CDR2 FVKESK. This CDR3 is CASSQMDAWSGYTF. The CDR3 bases are TGTGCCAGCAGCCAAATGGATGCCTGGAGTGGCTACACCTTC.

Many counts were recorded for this clonotype. As DNA, the CDR3 is TGTGCCACCGTGACGGCGGGGAATTCACCCCTCCACTTT. It translates to CATVTAGNSPLHF. The rearrangement links TRBV6-2 or TRBV6-3 to TRBJ1-6; no reliable D call. The CDR3 has 13 amino acids. Trimming shortened V by 10 bases and J by 7 bases, and 14 bases separated the two germline ends. CDR1 is MNHEY, CDR2 SVGEGT, per germline.

This clonotype has ten or more counts. This chain links TRBV19 with TRBJ2-3, with TRBD2 identical over 8 bases. Trimming at V came to 3 bases and at J to 3 bases, leaving 26 bases not matched to a gene. This CDR3 is 22 amino acids long. Germline V gives CDR1 LNHDA, CDR2 SQIVND (reference sequence). CDR3 bases: TGTGCCAGTAGTATCTCGGAGCCGGCAGGGACAAGGACTAGCATGGGTACAGATACGCAGTATTTT. Its translation: CASSISEPAGTRTSMGTDTQYF.

Ten or more counts support this clonotype. V is TRBV27 and J is TRBJ1-5, with no clear D. Germline values: CDR1 MNHEY, CDR2 SMNVEV (reference sequence). There are 15 residues in the CDR3. V dropped 5 bases and J dropped 0 bases, with 11 bases sitting between them. CDR3 region: CASSPLDGSNQPQHF. In nucleotides, the CDR3 is TGTGCCAGCAGTCCCTTGGACGGTAGCAATCAGCCCCAGCATTTT.

V and J are TRBV6-8 and TRBJ2-7; 11 bases are a match to TRBD2. Germline CDR1 is MNHGY and CDR2 is SAAAGT. The CDR3 consists of 16 residues. V gave up 4 bases and J gave up 5 bases; unmatched junction bases: 10. This CDR3 reads CASSWGGSGRGDEQYF. CDR3 coding DNA: TGTGCCAGCAGTTGGGGGGGTAGCGGGAGGGGAGACGAGCAGTACTTC.

As concerns this clonotype: Only one base separates this from a far larger clonotype, so it likely reflects a read error. The J gene is TRBJ2-3, the V gene TRBV6-8; D uncertain. Germline V gives CDR1 MNHGY, CDR2 SAAAGT. CDR3 length equals 13 residues. V was pared by 11 bases and J by 3 bases, with 15 bases between. DNA of the CDR3: TGTGCCCTCAGTGGCGAGATTACAGATACGCAGTATTTT. This translates into CALSGEITDTQYF.

This clonotype was detected many times. The chain combines TRBV6-5 with TRBJ2-3; 10 bases line up with TRBD1. CDR3 length equals 15 residues. The germline gives CDR1 MNHEY, CDR2 SVGAGI. V lost 6 bases and J lost 4; bases outside the gene matches: 7. The CDR3 spells CASSPGQGISDTQYF. In DNA form, the CDR3 reads TGTGCCAGCAGCCCGGGACAGGGGATTTCAGATACGCAGTATTTT.

This clonotype was recorded at least ten times. V is TRBV20-1 and J is TRBJ2-7; 8 bases align to TRBD1. Germline V CDR1 and CDR2: DFQATT, SNEGSKA (reference sequence). J lost 2 bases, V lost 3 bases, and 9 bases had no gene match. The CDR3 length is 15 residues. This CDR3 is CSARDAGTGTYEQYF. The CDR3, as DNA: TGCAGTGCTAGGGACGCCGGGACAGGAACCTACGAGCAGTACTTC.

This clonotype was seen repeatedly, ten times or more. The chain has TRBV7-9 and TRBJ2-5; 12 bases match TRBD2. J was trimmed by 2 bases and V by 1 base; bases with no gene match: 14. The CDR3 spans 20 residues. In germline, CDR1 is SEHNR, CDR2 FQNEAQ (reference sequence). Here the CDR3 DNA reads TGTGCCAGCAGCTTAGACCCCTCGACTAGCGGGGGCCGGATTCAAGAGACCCAGTACTTC. Translated: CASSLDPSTSGGRIQETQYF.

Comments on this clonotype: With a much larger clone just one base away, this may be a read error. The chain is built from TRBV28 and TRBJ1-1; a possible D gene is TRBD1 (5 bases). V gave up 5 bases and J gave up 10 bases, with 14 bases separating them. Looked up from germline, CDR1 is MDHEN and CDR2 is SYDVKM. This CDR3 comprises 12 residues. This chain's CDR3 is CASSTLTEGAFF. CDR3 in DNA: TGTGCCAGCAGTACTCTGACAGAGGGAGCTTTCTTT.

This clonotype was found a few times. The chain recombines TRBV4-2 with TRBJ2-3; 9 bases are shared with TRBD1. The V segment lost 1 base and the J segment 4 bases; nucleotides outside the gene matches: 3. The germline CDR1 and CDR2 sequences are LGHNA and YNFKEQ. There are 15 residues in the CDR3. The CDR3 coding sequence is TGTGCCAGCAGCCAAGCGACAGGGGGTGCAGATACGCAGTATTTT. It yields the protein CASSQATGGADTQYF.